This TCR beta chain is from a study of identical twins. General study results and limits: Twins showed weaker excess sharing in their beta out-of-frame sequences.

TCRdb fed the 5' RACE reads into MiXCR, producing one record per CDR3 protein. The sample includes 400,000 to 650,000 distinct CDR3 sequences, 20% to 25% of them seen just once. The CDR3 is 17 amino acids. The V gene end was trimmed by 4 bases and the J gene end by 0 bases; junction bases not matched to a gene: 6. This clonotype has just a few counts. Its specificity is unknown. The same data also went into a second study, on T cells expressing NK-cell markers. In that study: Restriction of sorting to alpha-beta TCR T cells was accomplished in several experiments using an anti-gamma-delta TCR antibody. Topping the CD3+CD56-NKG2C+ fraction as well were these clonotypes, in a handful of donors. Whether expanded NKG2C+ T cell clones were HCMV specific stayed uncertain.

The sequencing sample was made of CD4+ T cells sorted from blood. The chain employs TRBV12-3 or TRBV12-4 and TRBJ1-5; the match to TRBD1 covers 10 bases. The sequence derives from a woman between 18 and 29 years old in good health. CDR3 DNA: TGTGCCAGCAGTTCGGGACAGGGGCGATATAGCAATCAGCCCCAGCATTTT. The encoded protein is CASSSGQGRYSNQPQHF.